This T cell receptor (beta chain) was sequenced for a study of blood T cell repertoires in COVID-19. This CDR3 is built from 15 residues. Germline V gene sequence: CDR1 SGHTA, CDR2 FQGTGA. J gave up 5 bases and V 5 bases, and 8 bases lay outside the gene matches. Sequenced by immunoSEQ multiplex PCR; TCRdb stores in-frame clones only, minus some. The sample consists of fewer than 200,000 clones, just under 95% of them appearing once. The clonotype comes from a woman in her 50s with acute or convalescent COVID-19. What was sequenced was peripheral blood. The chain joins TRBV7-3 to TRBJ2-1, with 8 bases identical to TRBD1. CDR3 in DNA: TGTGCCAGCAGCGTAAGAGGACAGGGAAACAATGAGCAGTTCTTC. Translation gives CASSVRGQGNNEQFF.